This TCR beta chain was captured by sequencing in a study of T cell responses to AZD1222 COVID-19 vaccine. Whole-study findings and limits: In a largely white British group with more females than males, clonal diversity was possibly underestimated. Two AZD1222 doses significantly raised spike-specific TCR breadth and depth over controls. No repertoire was sampled before or during the peak T cell response, only after it. At baseline, just six AZD1222 recipients tested seropositive.

The CDR3 contains 13 residues. V was pared by 7 bases and J by 4 bases, with 6 bases of the junction left unmatched. CDR1 is MGHDK, CDR2 SYGVNS, per germline. For this clone: The antigen remains undetermined.

Assay used: immunoSEQ multiplex PCR; TCRdb lists only in-frame clones, some missing. The table shows just over 80,000 clones, with 90% occurring only once. The sample consisted of peripheral blood, taken on day 0 of AZD1222 vaccination. The TCR sequence derives from an adult in good health. The chain recombines TRBV25-1 with TRBJ1-2; 7 bases line up with TRBD1. The CDR3 DNA is TGTGCCAGCACCCCGACAGGGACCTATGGCTACACCTTC. The encoded protein is CASTPTGTYGYTF.